The 6 T cell receptor beta chains below were found in one sample sequenced in a study of T-cell memory formation after mild COVID-19. TCRdb fed the 5' RACE reads into MiXCR, producing one record per CDR3 protein. This sample carries about 430,000 distinct CDR3 sequences, less than 25% of them seen once, and the ten largest clones take around 8.7%. Sequenced: PBMCs or a T cell subset sorted from them (not recorded which). Every receptor here comes from an adult woman who had mild COVID-19 (a few samples of this study predate the infection). Cell type and time point are not known.

The rearrangement links TRBV20-1 to TRBJ2-3; weak D call: TRBD2 (6 bases). The V gene lost 0 bases and the J gene lost 4 bases, with 11 bases spanning the gap. Germline loops: CDR1 DFQATT, CDR2 SNEGSKA (reference sequence). The length of the CDR3 is 14 residues. The CDR3 sequence is CSARDSGRADTQYF. The CDR3 DNA is TGCAGTGCTAGAGATAGCGGCCGCGCAGATACGCAGTATTTT.

In its sample, this clonotype was seen a few times. This chain links TRBV4-1 with TRBJ2-7, with 7 bases matching TRBD1. Germline V lookup: CDR1 MGHRA, CDR2 YSYEKL. The CDR3 sequence is 15 residues long. V trimming: 4 bases; J trimming: 1 base; junction bases outside the gene matches: 7. CDR3 sequence (DNA): TGCGCCAGCAGCCCCAGTCGACAGGGATCCTACGAGCAGTACTTC. Its translation is CASSPSRQGSYEQYF.

J is TRBJ2-7 and V is TRBV10-3, with D tentatively TRBD1 (5 bases). V shed 2 bases and J shed 0 bases, with 11 bases lying between them. Germline V lookup: CDR1 ENHRY, CDR2 SYGVKD. The CDR3 loop spans 15 amino acids. The CDR3 reads CAISERGLSSYEQYF. In nucleotides, the CDR3 is TGTGCCATCAGTGAGAGGGGCCTGAGCTCCTACGAGCAGTACTTC.

This clonotype was seen only a few times. The chain has TRBV3-1 and TRBJ2-1; D might be TRBD2 (5 bases). Trimming stripped 0 bases from V and 12 bases from J, with 15 bases between. Per germline, CDR1 LGHDT and CDR2 YNNKEL (reference sequence). The CDR3 is 14 residues long. The CDR3 DNA reads TGTGCCAGCAGCCAAGAAGCGTTGGGGAGCGGGCAGTTCTTC. This translates into CASSQEALGSGQFF.

In its sample, this clonotype was seen many times. The CDR3 is CASSLAPGGQETQYF. CDR3 nucleotide sequence: TGCGCCAGCAGTCTCGCCCCGGGAGGACAAGAGACCCAGTACTTC. This chain uses TRBV5-1 with TRBJ2-5, with 7 bases fitting TRBD2. The germline V gene has CDR1 SGHRS and CDR2 YFSETQ. This CDR3 has 15 residues. The junction had 9 bases not matched to a gene; V was cut back by 5 bases and J by 2 bases.

The rearrangement links TRBV7-3 to TRBJ2-7; weak D call: TRBD2 (6 bases). CDR1 SGHTA and CDR2 FQGTGA come from the germline V gene. The CDR3 is made up of 14 amino acids. Trimming stripped 0 bases from V and 1 base from J, with 7 bases between. DNA of the CDR3: TGTGCCAGCAGCTTAACCCGGGGGTCCTACGAGCAGTACTTC. Amino acid sequence: CASSLTRGSYEQYF.